The clone carrying this T cell receptor beta chain was picked up a small number of times. What it recognizes is unknown. Through a sample-barcoded 5' primer and a J-beta primer mix, a second PCR was run for roughly 6 to 11 cycles. TCRdb re-derived calls from the 5' RACE reads in MiXCR, one entry per CDR3 protein. The repertoire includes more than 1 million distinct CDR3 sequences, 45% of them detected once, and 18% sits in the top ten. This sample was included in a study of blood T cells in healthy people across ages. Study-level background: With template switching, about one barcoded beta molecule was captured per two T cells. Study-wide points: Per million T cells, the diversity of TCR beta decreased roughly linearly as age advanced.

The clonotype comes from a woman aged 55 to 70 in good health. Sequenced material: blood.

The CDR3 DNA reads TGCGCCAGCAGTCCCATCGGACAGGCGGAGACCCAGTACTTC. Its translation: CASSPIGQAETQYF. This sequence joins TRBV5-1 and TRBJ2-5; 7 positions match TRBD1. This CDR3 has 14 residues. Germline V gene sequence: CDR1 SGHRS, CDR2 YFSETQ. V dropped 5 bases and J dropped 5; count of bases not matched to a gene: 9. Using reference TRBV5-1 and TRBJ2-5 for the parts outside the CDR3, the full variable domain is KAGVTQTPRYLIKTRGQQVTLSCSPISGHRSVSWYQQTPGQGLQFLFEYFSETQRNKGNFPGRFSGRQFSNSRSEMNVSTLELGDSALYLCASSPIGQAETQYFGPGTRLLVL.